This T cell receptor beta chain is drawn from a study of vaccination and CD4 T cells after COVID-19. In the study overall: According to the study, participants were given two doses of BNT162b2 or mRNA-1273 vaccine. The cells in question were stimulated using overlapping spike peptides derived from SARS-CoV-2, HCoV-NL63, HCoV-OC43 and HCoV-229E.

For this clonotype: Its antigen is still unknown.

Per the germline V gene, CDR1 is SEHNR and CDR2 is FQNEAQ (reference sequence). The CDR3 spans 15 residues. V was trimmed by 4 bases and J by 6 bases, leaving 15 bases between them. Indicated treatment: roughly ten-day PBMC culture with coronavirus spike peptide pools or control peptides (ViraFEST assay). The Oncomine TCR Beta short-read assay sequenced DNA from cultured CD4+ T cells. TCRdb itself ran the PCR reads through MiXCR, one entry per CDR3 protein. This sample has 15,000 to 19,000 distinct CDR3 sequences, with 58% found just once. What was sequenced was CD4+ T cells from blood, cultured in vitro. The rearrangement joins TRBV7-9 to TRBJ2-2; possible D gene TRBD1, 5 bases. The origin of this receptor is a human donor who had recovered from COVID-19. The CDR3 sequence is CASSSRVVGPGELFF. In nucleotides, the CDR3 is TGTGCCAGCAGCTCCAGGGTGGTTGGACCCGGGGAGCTGTTTTTT.